The 26 T cell receptor beta chains listed next were all sequenced from one sample in a study of cytomegalovirus exposure and HLA in healthy donors. A multiplex PCR was run with 60 Vbeta primers and 13 Jbeta primers. Sequencing was performed with immunoSEQ multiplex PCR; in TCRdb, only in-frame clones are kept and a portion is missing. The sample records roughly 150,000 clones, roughly 80% being singletons. Sequencing was done on a sample of PBMCs. These receptors all come from a man between 35 and 55 years old in good health and CMV-seropositive.

V usage is TRBV5-1 and J usage is TRBJ1-1; D unclear. The CDR3 contains 13 residues. Between the trimmed V and J ends, which lost 3 bases and 3 bases, there was a span of 9 bases. Germline V gene lookup returns CDR1 SGHRS and CDR2 YFSETQ. This chain's CDR3 is CASSSLGDTEAFF. The CDR3 bases are TGCGCCAGCAGCTCACTCGGGGACACTGAAGCTTTCTTT. The complete variable domain, with remaining parts taken from reference TRBV5-1 and TRBJ1-1, reads KAGVTQTPRYLIKTRGQQVTLSCSPISGHRSVSWYQQTPGQGLQFLFEYFSETQRNKGNFPGRFSGRQFSNSRSEMNVSTLELGDSALYLCASSSLGDTEAFFGQGTRLTVV.

The J gene is TRBJ2-1, the V gene TRBV28, with TRBD2 identical over 8 bases. CDR3 length: 13 amino acids. Germline CDR1 is MDHEN and CDR2 is SYDVKM. V was pared by 2 bases and J by 7 bases, with 1 base of the junction left unmatched. The CDR3 bases are TGTGCCAGCAGTTTAGGCGGGAGGAATGAGCAGTTCTTC. Amino acids: CASSLGGRNEQFF.

This clone was picked up a small number of times. V usage is TRBV6-5 and J usage is TRBJ2-3; D might be TRBD2 (5 bases). The CDR3 contains 13 residues. Trimming took 6 bases from V and 2 from J, leaving 9 bases between them. Germline V lookup: CDR1 MNHEY, CDR2 SVGAGI. The CDR3 nucleotides are TGTGCCAGCAGGAGTAGCGACACAGATACGCAGTATTTT. Translated, it gives CASRSSDTDTQYF.

The V call is TRBV30, the J call TRBJ2-3; D is uncertain. Germline CDR1 is GTSNPN and CDR2 is SVGIG (reference sequence). V was cut by 1 base and J by 2 bases, with 10 bases left in between. This CDR3 is 14 amino acids long. CDR3 coding DNA: TGTGCCTGGAGTGCCTCGGTCGCCACAGATACGCAGTATTTT. Translating gives CAWSASVATDTQYF.

This rearrangement joins TRBV14 to TRBJ2-5; D may be TRBD1 (6 bases). Germline lookup yields CDR1 SGHDN and CDR2 FVKESK. CDR3 size: 15 residues. V shed 0 bases and J shed 7 bases, with 15 bases lying between them. The CDR3 sequence: CASSQEPQGMRTQYF. For the CDR3, the DNA is TGTGCCAGCAGCCAAGAACCACAGGGCATGAGGACCCAGTACTTC.

The chain uses TRBV2 and TRBJ2-7; D is unresolved. The ends were cut back, 8 bases at V and 6 bases at J, with 20 bases in the middle. Germline assignment: CDR1 SNHLY and CDR2 FYNNEI. The CDR3 runs to 14 residues. The CDR3 DNA is TGTGCCAGCGCTATCGACTCCCTCTCCAGCGAGCAGTACTTC. Its translation is CASAIDSLSSEQYF.

The rearrangement joins TRBV11-2 to TRBJ2-1; D may be TRBD1 (7 bases). The V and J ends lost 7 bases and 7 bases respectively, with 17 bases between them. The length of the CDR3 is 14 residues. Germline CDR1 is SGHAT and CDR2 is FQNNGV. Written as DNA, the CDR3 is TGTGCCAGCACCGGGACAGCGGGCCCAAATGAGCAGTTCTTC. It specifies CASTGTAGPNEQFF. The variable domain in full, completed from reference TRBV11-2 and TRBJ2-1, reads EAGVAQSPRYKIIEKRQSVAFWCNPISGHATLYWYQQILGQGPKLLIQFQNNGVVDDSQLPKDRFSAERLKGVDSTLKIQPAKLEDSAVYLCASTGTAGPNEQFFGPGTRLTVL.

The V call is TRBV2, the J call TRBJ2-7; TRBD1 matches 9 bases. Trimming took 4 bases from V and 3 from J; bases not matched to a gene: 4. The CDR3 totals 14 residues. Per germline, CDR1 SNHLY and CDR2 FYNNEI. Here the CDR3 DNA reads TGTGCCAGCAGTGGGACAGGGGCCTTCTACGAGCAGTACTTC. This encodes CASSGTGAFYEQYF. Together with reference TRBV2 and TRBJ2-7, the CDR3 gives the full variable domain: EPEVTQTPSHQVTQMGQEVILRCVPISNHLYFYWYRQILGQKVEFLVSFYNNEISEKSEIFDDQFSVERPDGSNFTLKIRSTKLEDSAMYFCASSGTGAFYEQYFGPGTRLTVT.

The rearrangement links TRBV9 to TRBJ1-4; 8 positions agree with TRBD1. Germline CDR1 reads SGDLS; CDR2 reads YYNGEE. V was pared by 4 bases and J by 4 bases, with 15 bases of the junction left unmatched. CDR3 length: 18 amino acids. CDR3 in DNA: TGTGCCAGCAGCACCCTTCCCCGGACAGGGACTAATAATGAAAAACTGTTTTTT. Translating gives CASSTLPRTGTNNEKLFF.

V is TRBV13 and J is TRBJ2-7; D gene ambiguous. Germline loops: CDR1 PRHDT, CDR2 FYEKMQ (reference sequence). There are 13 residues in the CDR3. V was shortened by 0 bases and J by 0 bases, with 3 bases between the two germline ends. CDR3 sequence reads: CASSLGASYEQYF. The CDR3 DNA reads TGTGCCAGCAGCTTAGGAGCCTCCTACGAGCAGTACTTC.

The chain uses TRBV5-1 and TRBJ1-1; D might be TRBD1 (5 bases). The CDR3 runs 15 residues. Trimming left V 0 bases short and J 4 bases short, with 13 bases between. CDR1 SGHRS and CDR2 YFSETQ come from the germline V gene. The CDR3 reads CASSLAGGLGTEAFF. For the CDR3, the DNA is TGCGCCAGCAGCTTGGCCGGGGGGTTGGGCACTGAAGCTTTCTTT.

The chain employs TRBV28 and TRBJ2-1; tentative D call: TRBD2 (5 bases). The V end lost 3 bases, the J end lost 8 bases, and 11 bases lay between the germline ends. The CDR3 contains 13 residues. CDR1 MDHEN and CDR2 SYDVKM come from the germline V gene. The CDR3 coding sequence is TGTGCCAGCAGTTTCCTAGCCCCGCATGAGCAGTTCTTC. It is translated as CASSFLAPHEQFF.

The chain is built from TRBV28 and TRBJ1-5; D perhaps matches TRBD1 (5 bases). Germline V gene sequence: CDR1 MDHEN, CDR2 SYDVKM. Trimming pared 6 bases from V and 6 bases from J, leaving 15 bases between. This CDR3 region has 14 residues. This chain's CDR3 is CASRGTSWGQPQHF. In DNA, the CDR3 is TGTGCCAGCAGGGGGACTAGTTGGGGTCAGCCCCAGCATTTT.

V and J are TRBV6-6 and TRBJ2-1; 7 bases fit TRBD1. V trimming: 2 bases; J trimming: 0 bases; junction bases outside the gene matches: 1. The length of the CDR3 is 15 residues. From germline, CDR1 is MNHNY and CDR2 SVGAGI (reference sequence). CDR3 in amino acids: CASSYGDSSYNEQFF. CDR3 DNA: TGTGCCAGCAGTTACGGGGACAGCTCCTACAATGAGCAGTTCTTC.

The chain links TRBV4-3 to TRBJ2-5, with 10 bases aligning to TRBD2. This CDR3 contains 16 residues. After removal of 0 bases from V and 4 bases from J, the junction contained 5 bases not matched to a gene. Germline lookup yields CDR1 LGHNA and CDR2 YSLEER. CDR3 amino acids: CASSQETAGGPETQYF. In nucleotides, the CDR3 is TGCGCCAGCAGCCAAGAAACAGCGGGAGGGCCAGAGACCCAGTACTTC.

V is TRBV19 and J is TRBJ2-2; D unresolved. Between the trimmed V and J ends, which lost 3 bases and 6 bases, there was a span of 2 bases. The CDR3 totals 11 residues. Germline loops: CDR1 LNHDA, CDR2 SQIVND (reference sequence). As DNA, the CDR3 is TGTGCCAGTAGTATCTCCGGGGAGCTGTTTTTT. As protein: CASSISGELFF.

Remarks on this clone: The junction differs from germline at one of its ends, possibly a read error. This chain links TRBV30 with TRBJ2-6; 8 positions match TRBD1. Germline-derived CDR1 and CDR2 are GTSNPN and SVGIG (reference sequence). The CDR3 runs 18 residues. DNA of the CDR3: TGTGCCTATCGGACAGGGAGTAGCTCTTGGCCTGGGGCCAACGGCCTGACTTTC. Translation gives CAYRTGSSSWPGANGLTF.

The chain's CDR3 is CASSPRQGLNQPQHF. The CDR3 region has the DNA TGCGCCAGCAGCCCCCGACAGGGGCTAAATCAGCCCCAGCATTTT. The chain uses TRBV4-1 and TRBJ1-5; 8 bases are shared with TRBD1. J gave up 4 bases and V 4 bases, and 6 bases lay outside the gene matches. The CDR3 is made up of 15 amino acids. Germline V gene sequence: CDR1 MGHRA, CDR2 YSYEKL.

The rearrangement links TRBV4-1 to TRBJ2-1; D possibly corresponds to TRBD2 (6 bases). V lost 6 bases and J 2 bases, leaving 8 bases between the germline ends. CDR1 and CDR2 (germline): MGHRA, YSYEKL. CDR3 length: 13 amino acids. The DNA of the CDR3 is TGCGCCAGCAGTCGGACTACCTACAATGAGCAGTTCTTC. It codes for CASSRTTYNEQFF.

This chain connects TRBV19 to TRBJ2-1; 10 bases fit TRBD2. The J segment lost 3 bases and the V segment lost 5 bases, leaving 7 bases of the junction unmatched. This CDR3 has 16 amino acids. Germline V gives CDR1 LNHDA, CDR2 SQIVND (reference sequence). The CDR3 spells CASSPGLAVFYNEQFF. For the CDR3, the DNA is TGTGCCAGTAGTCCCGGACTAGCGGTCTTCTACAATGAGCAGTTCTTC.

This chain uses TRBV5-1 with TRBJ2-5, with a tentative D call TRBD2 (7 bases). The J call may be wrong; the DNA end is better matched by TRBJ2-7. The germline CDR1 and CDR2 sequences are SGHRS and YFSETQ. The CDR3 covers 16 residues. CDR3 coding DNA: TGCGCCAGCAGCTCCACGGGACAAGGCGGGAGTGGCGAGCAGTACTTC. Translating it yields CASSSTGQGGSGEQYF.

The chain combines TRBV30 with TRBJ2-5, with D possibly being TRBD1 (8 bases). Germline lookup yields CDR1 GTSNPN and CDR2 SVGIG (reference sequence). The CDR3 is made up of 12 amino acids. V lost 8 bases and J 5 bases, leaving 15 bases between the germline ends. The CDR3 sequence: CASDRGGETQYF. The CDR3 DNA sequence: TGTGCCAGCGACAGGGGAGGGGAGACCCAGTACTTC.

The chain links TRBV6-5 to TRBJ1-2; D remains unclear. The ends were cut back, 6 bases at V and 0 bases at J, with 8 bases in the middle. Germline loops: CDR1 MNHEY, CDR2 SVGAGI. The CDR3 consists of 13 residues. CDR3 sequence: CASRSTANYGYTF. In DNA form, the CDR3 reads TGTGCCAGCAGGTCAACAGCTAACTATGGCTACACCTTC.

Turning to this clone: The junction differs from germline at one of its ends, possibly a read error. The chain uses TRBV7-9 and TRBJ2-2; no clear D. CDR3 length equals 12 residues. Germline CDR1 and CDR2: SEHNR and FQNEAQ (reference sequence). CDR3 DNA: TGTTCCAGCAGCTCAGTTGGCGGGGAGCTGTTTTTT. Translation gives CSSSSVGGELFF.

This chain links TRBV7-2 with TRBJ1-2; D perhaps matches TRBD1 (5 bases). Trimming shortened V by 1 base and J by 0 bases, and 9 bases separated the two germline ends. CDR3 length: 15 residues. The germline V gene encodes CDR1 SGHTA and CDR2 FQGNSA. DNA of the CDR3: TGTGCCAGCAGCTTAGGGGACTCCCCTAACTATGGCTACACCTTC. It yields the protein CASSLGDSPNYGYTF.

This chain uses TRBV7-2 with TRBJ2-7, with TRBD1 matching 7 bases. This CDR3 has 13 residues. Unmatched junction bases numbered 7, after V lost 5 bases and J lost 6 bases. CDR1 is SGHTA, CDR2 FQGNSA, per germline. For the CDR3, the DNA is TGTGCCAGCAGCCTCGACAGGGAAGGCGAGCAGTACTTC. Its protein product is CASSLDREGEQYF.